This passage covers 27 T cell receptor beta chains from one sample sequenced in a study of Tregs in tolerant kidney transplant recipients. Sequencing used immunoSEQ multiplex PCR; TCRdb keeps in-frame clones, though not all of them. The sample consists of tens of thousands of clones, 70% to 90% of them appearing once. This specimen consisted of CD4+ T cells from blood, obtained before the transplant. The source of these receptors is a human donor who received a combined kidney and bone marrow transplant.

The chain couples TRBV6-5 to TRBJ2-1, with 7 bases fitting TRBD1. The germline CDR1 and CDR2 sequences are MNHEY and SVGAGI. The CDR3 contains 16 residues. Trimming at V came to 2 bases and at J to 6 bases, leaving 10 bases not matched to a gene. CDR3 DNA sequence: TGTGCCAGCAGTTACCTCGGACAGGCTATAGGCAATGAGCAGTTCTTC. This translates into CASSYLGQAIGNEQFF.

The genes are TRBV9 and TRBJ1-4; unclear D gene. The germline CDR1 and CDR2 sequences are SGDLS and YYNGEE. The ends were cut back, 1 base at V and 3 bases at J, with 4 bases in the middle. This CDR3 has 13 residues. The CDR3 DNA sequence: TGTGCCAGCAGCGTAAGAGCTAATGAAAAACTGTTTTTT. It specifies CASSVRANEKLFF.

V gene TRBV28 combines with J gene TRBJ2-7; 8 bases are shared with TRBD1. J gave up 1 base and V 4 bases, and 12 bases lay outside the gene matches. Germline CDR1 is MDHEN and CDR2 is SYDVKM. The CDR3 runs to 17 residues. For the CDR3, the DNA is TGTGCCAGCAGTTCCGCCAACCGGTGGGACAGGTCCTACGAGCAGTACTTC. Its protein product is CASSSANRWDRSYEQYF.

V is TRBV5-1 and J is TRBJ2-7; TRBD2 matches 11 bases. V lost 0 bases to trimming and J lost 5 bases; unmatched junction nucleotides: 7. The length of the CDR3 is 16 residues. Per germline, CDR1 SGHRS and CDR2 YFSETQ. The chain's CDR3 is CASSLGVAGGKDEQYF. The CDR3 DNA follows: TGCGCCAGCAGCTTGGGGGTAGCGGGAGGGAAAGACGAGCAGTACTTC.

J is TRBJ2-5 and V is TRBV7-2; D ambiguous. Germline CDR1 and CDR2: SGHTA and FQGNSA. The V end lost 5 bases, the J end lost 1 base, and 8 bases lay between the germline ends. The length of the CDR3 is 13 residues. The CDR3 DNA follows: TGTGCCAGCAGCATTACAACCCAAGAGACCCAGTACTTC. This gives the protein CASSITTQETQYF. The full variable domain, with the rest looked up from reference TRBV7-2 and TRBJ2-5, is GAGVSQSPSNKVTEKGKDVELRCDPISGHTALYWYRQSLGQGLEFLIYFQGNSAPDKSGLPSDRFSAERTGGSVSTLTIQRTQQEDSAVYLCASSITTQETQYFGPGTRLLVL.

The chain recombines TRBV7-2 with TRBJ2-7; D might be TRBD1 (5 bases). Trimming cost V 6 bases and J 1 base, with 19 bases left between them. The germline CDR1 and CDR2 sequences are SGHTA and FQGNSA. This CDR3 has 16 amino acids. The CDR3 loop reads CASRLSGSVASYEQYF. The CDR3 bases are TGTGCCAGCAGGCTTTCAGGGTCAGTCGCTTCCTACGAGCAGTACTTC.

The chain employs TRBV30 and TRBJ2-2; 7 bases match TRBD1. Germline CDR1 reads GTSNPN; CDR2 reads SVGIG (reference sequence). This CDR3 is 14 amino acids long. J lost 7 bases, V lost 0 bases, and 5 bases had no gene match. The CDR3 loop reads CAWSVKRDSGELFF. CDR3 nucleotides: TGTGCCTGGAGTGTGAAAAGGGACAGCGGGGAGCTGTTTTTT.

This clone was detected only a few times. The chain recombines TRBV5-4 with TRBJ1-2; a weak D match, TRBD1 (6 bases). The CDR3 spans 16 residues. Looked up from germline, CDR1 is SGHNT and CDR2 is YYREEE (reference sequence). The V and J ends lost 3 bases and 8 bases respectively, with 23 bases between them. The DNA of the CDR3 is TGTGCCAGCAGCTCCTCGGGCGGGGGGCTGGTAGGGGGCTACACCTTC. Its protein product is CASSSSGGGLVGGYTF.

The chain combines TRBV9 with TRBJ2-1, with 9 bases aligning to TRBD2. Trimming removed 1 base from V and 7 bases from J; junction bases left unmatched: 9. The germline V gene has CDR1 SGDLS and CDR2 YYNGEE. CDR3 size: 16 residues. In DNA form, the CDR3 reads TGTGCCAGCAGCGTATTCTCTAGCGGGGTCTGGAATGAGCAGTTCTTC. This encodes CASSVFSSGVWNEQFF.

This clone was detected only once. The rearrangement links TRBV5-6 to TRBJ2-1, with 7 bases fitting TRBD1. Germline V CDR1 and CDR2: SGHDT, YYEEEE. V was clipped by 4 bases and J by 9 bases; unmatched bases: 10. The CDR3 contains 14 residues. The CDR3 protein is CASSPASQGIEQFF. In DNA, the CDR3 is TGTGCCAGCAGCCCGGCCTCACAGGGGATTGAGCAGTTCTTC.

The rearrangement links TRBV5-8 to TRBJ1-4; the D is unclear. This CDR3 has 16 amino acids. V was shortened by 2 bases and J by 2 bases, with 13 bases between the two germline ends. Germline loops: CDR1 SGHTS, CDR2 YDEGEE. The CDR3 bases are TGTGCCAGCAGCTTCCGAAGGCCGGGGACTAATGAAAAACTGTTTTTT. Translated: CASSFRRPGTNEKLFF.

The chain is built from TRBV7-6 and TRBJ2-7; unclear D gene. Trimming removed 1 base at V and 5 bases at J, with 15 bases between. The CDR3 is 15 residues long. CDR1 and CDR2 (germline): SGHVS, FNYEAQ. This chain's CDR3 is CASSLEVGPAHEQYF. The CDR3 DNA is TGTGCCAGCAGCTTAGAGGTGGGCCCGGCCCACGAGCAGTACTTC.

The J gene is TRBJ2-1, the V gene TRBV7-9; 8 bases map to TRBD2. J gave up 8 bases and V 4 bases, and 10 bases lay outside the gene matches. CDR1 and CDR2 from the germline V gene are SEHNR and FQNEAQ (reference sequence). The CDR3 consists of 15 residues. The CDR3 nucleotides are TGTGCCAGCAGCTCTAAAGCGGGAGAAGAAGATGAGCAGTTCTTC. Amino acids: CASSSKAGEEDEQFF. Drawing the rest from reference TRBV7-9 and TRBJ2-1, the complete variable domain is DTGVSQNPRHKITKRGQNVTFRCDPISEHNRLYWYRQTLGQGPEFLTYFQNEAQLEKSRLLSDRFSAERPKGSFSTLEIQRTEQGDSAMYLCASSSKAGEEDEQFFGPGTRLTVL.

The genes are TRBV18 and TRBJ2-5; TRBD1 agrees at 10 bases. V gave up 3 bases and J gave up 5 bases; unmatched junction bases: 3. Germline V gives CDR1 KGHSH, CDR2 LQKENI. This CDR3 has 14 amino acids. The CDR3 DNA sequence: TGTGCCAGCTCACCGACAGGGGGCTTTGAGACCCAGTACTTC. It encodes CASSPTGGFETQYF.

The chain is built from TRBV2 and TRBJ2-1; 7 bases map to TRBD2. Unmatched junction bases numbered 3, after V lost 4 bases and J lost 0 bases. Germline V gene lookup returns CDR1 SNHLY and CDR2 FYNNEI. CDR3 length: 15 amino acids. CDR3 sequence reads: CASSGLASSYNEQFF. CDR3 in DNA: TGTGCCAGCAGTGGACTAGCCAGCTCCTACAATGAGCAGTTCTTC. Full variable domain (rest looked up from reference TRBV2 and TRBJ2-1): EPEVTQTPSHQVTQMGQEVILRCVPISNHLYFYWYRQILGQKVEFLVSFYNNEISEKSEIFDDQFSVERPDGSNFTLKIRSTKLEDSAMYFCASSGLASSYNEQFFGPGTRLTVL.

The chain links TRBV4-3 to TRBJ2-5; 7 bases line up with TRBD1. The CDR3 runs 16 residues. V lost 3 bases, J lost 4 bases, and 11 bases stayed unmatched. Germline CDR1 and CDR2: LGHNA and YSLEER. CDR3 DNA: TGCGCCAGCAGCCAGGGCTTGAGGGGGCAAGGAGAGACCCAGTACTTC. Its translation is CASSQGLRGQGETQYF.

The CDR3 nucleotides read TGCGCCAGCAGCTCGGACAGTACCCAGTACTTC. Encoded protein: CASSSDSTQYF. The chain links TRBV5-1 to TRBJ2-5; D is perhaps TRBD1 (6 bases). Deletions cut 3 bases from V and 8 bases from J, with 8 bases between. Germline lookup yields CDR1 SGHRS and CDR2 YFSETQ. The CDR3 runs to 11 residues.

The V and J genes are TRBV19 and TRBJ2-1; 7 nucleotides match TRBD2. Germline V lookup: CDR1 LNHDA, CDR2 SQIVND (reference sequence). Trimming took 3 bases from V and 9 from J; bases not matched to a gene: 8. This CDR3 region has 14 residues. The CDR3 spells CASSIWREHSEQFF. CDR3 bases: TGTGCCAGTAGTATCTGGCGGGAGCATTCTGAGCAGTTCTTC.

V and J are TRBV28 and TRBJ2-3; 11 positions agree with TRBD2. Trimming took 7 bases from V and 2 from J; bases not matched to a gene: 8. The CDR3 totals 16 residues. CDR1 and CDR2 from the germline V gene are MDHEN and SYDVKM. The CDR3 region is CASTTGTSGPTDTQYF. CDR3 in DNA: TGTGCCAGCACCACCGGGACTAGCGGACCCACAGATACGCAGTATTTT.

This chain links TRBV28 with TRBJ2-5, with a possible D match to TRBD2 (5 bases). Germline V gene lookup returns CDR1 MDHEN and CDR2 SYDVKM. This CDR3 comprises 14 residues. V dropped 6 bases and J dropped 4 bases, with 15 bases sitting between them. The DNA for the CDR3 is TGTGCCAGCAGCAAAACCACTAGTGCAGAGACCCAGTACTTC. It yields the protein CASSKTTSAETQYF.

The J gene is TRBJ2-6, the V gene TRBV29-1; D might be TRBD1 (5 bases). V lost 5 bases and J lost 2, with 13 bases in between. The CDR3 extends over 15 amino acids. Germline assignment: CDR1 SQVTM and CDR2 ANQGSEA. The CDR3 is CSVKLQAPGANVLTF. CDR3 sequence (DNA): TGCAGCGTTAAACTACAGGCGCCTGGGGCCAACGTCCTGACTTTC.

The rearrangement links TRBV30 to TRBJ1-5; D is uncertain. Germline V CDR1 and CDR2: GTSNPN, SVGIG (reference sequence). V lost 2 bases to trimming and J lost 5 bases, with 10 bases between them. The CDR3 length is 13 residues. CDR3 bases: TGTGCCTGGAGTAGTCTGGCGGATCAGCCCCAGCATTTT. It translates to CAWSSLADQPQHF.

V is TRBV7-3 and J is TRBJ2-3; 9 nucleotides align to TRBD1. The CDR3 runs 14 residues. Germline CDR1 and CDR2: SGHTA and FQGTGA. Losses at the gene ends were 5 bases for V and 4 bases for J; bases not matched to a gene: 4. The CDR3 sequence is CASSRGQGPDTQYF. In DNA, the CDR3 is TGTGCCAGCAGCAGGGGACAGGGCCCAGATACGCAGTATTTT. Variable domain in full (rest from reference TRBV7-3 and TRBJ2-3): GAGVSQTPSNKVTEKGKYVELRCDPISGHTALYWYRQSLGQGPEFLIYFQGTGAADDSGLPNDRFFAVRPEGSVSTLKIQRTERGDSAVYLCASSRGQGPDTQYFGPGTRLTVL.

The chain couples TRBV10-3 to TRBJ2-1; D is uncertain. Germline V gene lookup returns CDR1 ENHRY and CDR2 SYGVKD. V was cut by 7 bases and J by 0 bases, with 10 bases left in between. There are 14 residues in the CDR3. The CDR3 region has the DNA TGTGCCATCATTTTCGCAGGCTCCTACAATGAGCAGTTCTTC. Residues: CAIIFAGSYNEQFF.

This chain uses TRBV4-1 with TRBJ1-5, with D maybe TRBD1 (5 bases). V was trimmed by 6 bases and J by 3 bases, leaving 12 bases between them. Germline V gene sequence: CDR1 MGHRA, CDR2 YSYEKL. The CDR3 totals 14 residues. The CDR3 region is CASSQWGPNQPQHF. DNA of the CDR3: TGCGCCAGCAGTCAGTGGGGCCCCAATCAGCCCCAGCATTTT.

The V and J genes are TRBV9 and TRBJ1-1; D gene ambiguous. The CDR3 is 16 residues long. V shed 0 bases and J shed 6 bases, with 18 bases lying between them. Per germline, CDR1 SGDLS and CDR2 YYNGEE. The CDR3 reads CASSVGGPGQVPEAFF. The DNA for the CDR3 is TGTGCCAGCAGCGTAGGCGGGCCCGGGCAGGTTCCTGAAGCTTTCTTT.

The gene calls are TRBV10-3 and TRBJ1-2; TRBD1 matches 7 bases. V was clipped by 2 bases and J by 6 bases; unmatched bases: 6. CDR3 length equals 14 residues. The germline gives CDR1 ENHRY, CDR2 SYGVKD. As DNA, the CDR3 is TGTGCCATCAGTGAGATACAGGGGTTTGATGGCTACACCTTC. As protein: CAISEIQGFDGYTF.